This is a list of T cell receptor beta chains from one sample in a study of beta chain features in type 1 diabetes. Profiled with immunoSEQ multiplex PCR; TCRdb holds only in-frame clones, not every one. Of 250,000 or so clones in the sample, 25% to 35% were seen once. Sequenced sample: central memory CD4+ T cells from blood. All receptors derive from a man younger than 45 in good health. Both conserved end residues are part of each CDR3. Each record gives: J gene, D gene, V gene, clone size, CDR3 protein, CDR3 DNA. A D gene is named only where the DNA matches it firmly. Clone size is given for some rows only: seen once, a few or many times, or a class if the clone is expanded.

J gene: TRBJ1-5
D gene: -
V gene: TRBV2
clone size: -
CDR3 protein: CASSDTGRDQPQHF
CDR3 DNA: TGTGCCAGCAGTGATACAGGCCGGGATCAGCCCCAGCATTTT

J gene: TRBJ2-7
D gene: TRBD1
V gene: TRBV29-1
clone size: -
CDR3 protein: CSVGGTGRTSEQYF
CDR3 DNA: TGCAGCGTTGGGGGGACAGGGAGGACCAGCGAGCAGTACTTC

J gene: TRBJ1-2
D gene: -
V gene: TRBV6-1
clone size: -
CDR3 protein: CASSVDRNYGYTF
CDR3 DNA: TGTGCCAGCAGTGTTGACAGGAACTATGGCTACACCTTC

J gene: TRBJ1-1
D gene: TRBD1
V gene: TRBV29-1
clone size: -
CDR3 protein: CSEKGQGMNTEAFF
CDR3 DNA: TGCAGCGAGAAGGGACAGGGAATGAACACTGAAGCTTTCTTT

J gene: TRBJ2-1
D gene: TRBD2
V gene: TRBV6-6
clone size: few
CDR3 protein: CASRRTSAYNEQFF
CDR3 DNA: TGTGCCAGCAGGCGGACTAGCGCTTACAATGAGCAGTTCTTC

J gene: TRBJ2-7
D gene: TRBD1
V gene: TRBV7-2
clone size: -
CDR3 protein: CASSYRTGTSYEQYF
CDR3 DNA: TGTGCCAGCAGCTACCGGACAGGGACCTCCTACGAGCAGTACTTC

J gene: TRBJ2-7
D gene: -
V gene: TRBV7-9
clone size: -
CDR3 protein: CASSLSSSEQYF
CDR3 DNA: TGTGCCAGCAGCTTATCCTCTTCTGAGCAGTACTTC

J gene: TRBJ2-2
D gene: TRBD2
V gene: TRBV7-2
clone size: -
CDR3 protein: CASSLISGMNTGELFF
CDR3 DNA: TGTGCCAGCAGCTTGATTAGCGGGATGAACACCGGGGAGCTGTTTTTT

J gene: TRBJ1-1
D gene: -
V gene: TRBV7-2
clone size: -
CDR3 protein: CASRGAPSANTEAFF
CDR3 DNA: TGTGCCAGCAGAGGGGCCCCCAGTGCGAACACTGAAGCTTTCTTT

J gene: TRBJ2-7
D gene: -
V gene: TRBV7-2
clone size: few
CDR3 protein: CASSLQSPMGEQYF
CDR3 DNA: TGTGCCAGCAGCTTACAGTCCCCGATGGGGGAGCAGTACTTC

J gene: TRBJ2-7
D gene: TRBD2
V gene: TRBV5-1
clone size: -
CDR3 protein: CASSLEGGAYEQYF
CDR3 DNA: TGCGCCAGCAGCTTGGAGGGAGGGGCCTACGAGCAGTACTTC

J gene: TRBJ2-1
D gene: -
V gene: TRBV29-1
clone size: -
CDR3 protein: CSVPPGFRDEQFF
CDR3 DNA: TGCAGCGTTCCTCCGGGTTTCAGGGATGAGCAGTTCTTC

J gene: TRBJ1-2
D gene: TRBD1
V gene: TRBV30
clone size: -
CDR3 protein: CASPRVPGGVWYGYTF
CDR3 DNA: TGTGCCTCCCCAAGAGTTCCAGGGGGCGTGTGGTATGGCTACACCTTC

J gene: TRBJ2-7
D gene: TRBD2
V gene: TRBV11-2
clone size: -
CDR3 protein: CASSLTRVAGGYEQYF
CDR3 DNA: TGTGCCAGCAGCTTAACGCGTGTAGCGGGAGGGTACGAGCAGTACTTC

J gene: TRBJ2-7
D gene: -
V gene: TRBV29-1
clone size: -
CDR3 protein: CSGEGTNHRTEQYF
CDR3 DNA: TGCAGCGGTGAGGGGACAAACCACAGGACCGAGCAGTACTTC

J gene: TRBJ2-7
D gene: TRBD2
V gene: TRBV7-9
clone size: -
CDR3 protein: CASSFSGSIDEQYF
CDR3 DNA: TGTGCCAGCAGCTTTAGCGGGAGCATAGACGAGCAGTACTTC

J gene: TRBJ2-3
D gene: -
V gene: TRBV5-1
clone size: -
CDR3 protein: CASSPAVGRTDTQYF
CDR3 DNA: TGCGCCAGCAGCCCGGCAGTGGGGAGGACAGATACGCAGTATTTT

J gene: TRBJ2-2
D gene: -
V gene: TRBV5-1
clone size: -
CDR3 protein: CASSLNPPPNTGELFF
CDR3 DNA: TGCGCCAGCAGCTTGAATCCGCCCCCGAACACCGGGGAGCTGTTTTTT

J gene: TRBJ1-2
D gene: TRBD1
V gene: TRBV5-6
clone size: -
CDR3 protein: CASSFDRAAKGGYTF
CDR3 DNA: TGTGCCAGCAGCTTCGACAGGGCAGCGAAGGGGGGCTACACCTTC

J gene: TRBJ2-5
D gene: -
V gene: TRBV7-9
clone size: -
CDR3 protein: CASSLTRERTQYF
CDR3 DNA: TGTGCCAGCAGCTTAACTCGGGAGAGAACCCAGTACTTC

J gene: TRBJ2-1
D gene: -
V gene: TRBV28
clone size: few
CDR3 protein: CASTLPGLAGNEQFF
CDR3 DNA: TGTGCCAGCACCCTACCCGGACTCGCGGGGAATGAGCAGTTCTTC

J gene: TRBJ2-3
D gene: -
V gene: TRBV30
clone size: -
CDR3 protein: CAWSLVRTDTQYF
CDR3 DNA: TGTGCCTGGAGTCTAGTTCGTACAGATACGCAGTATTTT

J gene: TRBJ1-1
D gene: -
V gene: TRBV30
clone size: few
CDR3 protein: CAWTQRIGTTVNELTF
CDR3 DNA: TGTGCCTGGACCCAACGGATAGGGACAACAGTGAATGAGTTAACCTTT

J gene: TRBJ2-7
D gene: TRBD1
V gene: TRBV27
clone size: -
CDR3 protein: CASSRAGGYSYEQYF
CDR3 DNA: TGTGCCAGCAGTCGGGCAGGGGGCTACTCCTACGAGCAGTACTTC

J gene: TRBJ2-3
D gene: TRBD2
V gene: TRBV4-3
clone size: -
CDR3 protein: CASSQDPGGGTRDTQYF
CDR3 DNA: TGCGCCAGCAGCCAAGATCCGGGAGGGGGTACTCGTGATACGCAGTATTTT

J gene: TRBJ1-2
D gene: -
V gene: TRBV4-1
clone size: -
CDR3 protein: CASSQDFPGPAYGYTF
CDR3 DNA: TGCGCCAGCAGCCAAGATTTCCCAGGCCCAGCCTATGGCTACACCTTC

J gene: TRBJ2-7
D gene: -
V gene: TRBV5-4
clone size: -
CDR3 protein: CASSLGAGPSYEQYF
CDR3 DNA: TGTGCCAGCAGCTTGGGTGCGGGTCCCTCCTACGAGCAGTACTTC

J gene: TRBJ1-6
D gene: TRBD1
V gene: TRBV2
clone size: few
CDR3 protein: CASRVTTGVVSPLHF
CDR3 DNA: TGTGCCAGCAGGGTAACGACAGGGGTTGTTTCACCCCTCCACTTT

J gene: TRBJ1-3
D gene: -
V gene: TRBV30
clone size: few
CDR3 protein: CAWSVQRGNTIYF
CDR3 DNA: TGTGCCTGGAGTGTACAGAGGGGTAACACCATATATTTT

J gene: TRBJ1-6
D gene: TRBD1
V gene: TRBV5-1
clone size: -
CDR3 protein: CASSLEVTGHNSPLHF
CDR3 DNA: TGCGCCAGCAGCTTGGAAGTGACAGGGCATAATTCACCCCTCCACTTT

J gene: TRBJ2-1
D gene: TRBD1
V gene: TRBV7-2
clone size: few
CDR3 protein: CASSSDRGQFF
CDR3 DNA: TGTGCCAGCAGCTCTGACAGGGGTCAGTTCTTC

J gene: TRBJ2-7
D gene: -
V gene: TRBV28
clone size: -
CDR3 protein: CASGTGPSYEQYF
CDR3 DNA: TGTGCCAGCGGAACAGGACCCTCCTACGAGCAGTACTTC

J gene: TRBJ2-1
D gene: TRBD2
V gene: TRBV25-1
clone size: -
CDR3 protein: CASSEPRASGYNEQFF
CDR3 DNA: TGTGCCAGCAGTGAGCCCCGGGCTAGCGGTTACAATGAGCAGTTCTTC

J gene: TRBJ1-1
D gene: -
V gene: TRBV30
clone size: -
CDR3 protein: CAWGHRGAFF
CDR3 DNA: TGTGCCTGGGGTCATAGGGGAGCTTTCTTT

J gene: TRBJ1-3
D gene: -
V gene: TRBV2
clone size: many
CDR3 protein: CATGRALSGNTIYF
CDR3 DNA: TGTGCCACCGGGAGAGCTCTCTCTGGAAACACCATATATTTT

J gene: TRBJ1-6
D gene: TRBD1
V gene: TRBV5-4
clone size: -
CDR3 protein: CASSRLGQPWRSPLHF
CDR3 DNA: TGTGCCAGCAGCCGTTTGGGACAGCCTTGGAGATCACCCCTCCACTTT

J gene: TRBJ1-5
D gene: TRBD1
V gene: TRBV2
clone size: few
CDR3 protein: CASTRGTGGFQPQHF
CDR3 DNA: TGTGCCAGCACCAGAGGAACAGGGGGCTTTCAGCCCCAGCATTTT